Sequencing of this TCR beta chain was carried out in a study of OX40 agonist ivuxolimab in advanced cancers. Only in-frame clones appear in the TCRdb table, and some are missing; sequencing was by immunoSEQ multiplex PCR. This repertoire shows 90,000 to 130,000 clones, approximately 90% found once; its top ten account for roughly 0.66%. Trimming removed 0 bases at V and 1 base at J, with 11 bases between. The CDR3 has 16 residues. CDR1 is SGHAT and CDR2 is FQNNGV in the germline V gene. V usage is TRBV11-2 and J usage is TRBJ2-3; a possible D gene is TRBD2 (6 bases). This TCR came from an adult with an advanced solid tumor such as melanoma, head and neck, liver or kidney cancer. Sample: CD4+ or CD8+ T cells sorted from blood, taken in a trial of the OX40 agonist ivuxolimab. In DNA, the CDR3 is TGTGCCAGCAGCTTAGAGGGGACTTGGGGCACAGATACGCAGTATTTT. Amino acids: CASSLEGTWGTDTQYF.